Presented here are 30 T cell receptor beta chains from one specimen sequenced in a study of preoperative IRX-2 immunotherapy in early breast cancer. Sequencing used immunoSEQ multiplex PCR; TCRdb keeps in-frame clones, though not all of them. The table has 20,000 to 30,000 clones, approximately 77% seen once. Sample treatment: preoperative locoregional IRX-2 cytokine immunotherapy. Specimen: lymph node tissue, collected after IRX-2 immunotherapy. Receptors originate from a human donor with breast cancer.

This clone has more than one count but fewer than ten. The gene calls are TRBV11-3 and TRBJ2-2, with 10 bases fitting TRBD2. The CDR3 consists of 16 residues. Germline CDR1 is SGHNT and CDR2 is YENEEA. With 1 base clipped from V and 4 bases from J, the junction kept 3 bases outside the gene matches. DNA of the CDR3: TGTGCCAGCAGCTTAGTAGCGGGGGGCGGCACCGGGGAGCTGTTTTTT. Translation: CASSLVAGGGTGELFF.

The sample holds a few counts of this clone. This chain links TRBV11-3 with TRBJ1-5, with D perhaps TRBD1 (6 bases). With 3 bases removed from V and 7 bases from J, the gap between germline ends came to 22 bases. Germline CDR1 is SGHNT and CDR2 is YENEEA. The CDR3 runs to 17 residues. The CDR3 sequence is CASSLVSSASGGQPQHF. In DNA form, the CDR3 reads TGTGCCAGCAGCTTGGTCTCTTCGGCGTCGGGGGGCCAGCCCCAGCATTTT.

The chain recombines TRBV28 with TRBJ1-1; D not certain. This CDR3 region has 15 residues. Trimming cost V 5 bases and J 0 bases, with 13 bases left between them. Per the germline V gene, CDR1 is MDHEN and CDR2 is SYDVKM. CDR3 DNA: TGTGCCAGCAGTGCCCGGGCCCCAATGAACACTGAAGCTTTCTTT. This sequence encodes CASSARAPMNTEAFF.

The count of this clone is one. The chain uses TRBV5-1 and TRBJ1-1, with D perhaps matching TRBD1 (5 bases). Deletions cut 7 bases from V and 5 bases from J, with 18 bases between. This CDR3 is 14 amino acids long. Germline CDR1 is SGHRS and CDR2 is YFSETQ. The CDR3 DNA follows: TGCGCCAGCTTTACGACTTGGGGGAGTACTGAAGCTTTCTTT. Its translation is CASFTTWGSTEAFF.

The count of this clone is one. This chain connects TRBV6-8 to TRBJ1-5, with 7 positions matching TRBD1. V lost 2 bases and J lost 1; bases outside the gene matches: 2. In germline, CDR1 is MNHGY, CDR2 SAAAGT. This CDR3 has 15 amino acids. CDR3 bases: TGTGCCAGCAGTTACGGCAGGGGGAGCAATCAGCCCCAGCATTTT. Protein: CASSYGRGSNQPQHF.

This clone was recorded a few times. The CDR3 is CASSQDSRDRNEQFF. The CDR3 coding sequence is TGTGCCAGCAGCCAAGATAGCCGGGACAGGAATGAGCAGTTCTTC. This sequence joins TRBV14 and TRBJ2-1; TRBD1 matches 8 bases. The CDR3 sequence is 15 residues long. Per germline, CDR1 SGHDN and CDR2 FVKESK. Losses at the gene ends were 0 bases for V and 7 bases for J; bases not matched to a gene: 5. The full variable domain, completed using reference TRBV14 and TRBJ2-1, is EAGVTQFPSHSVIEKGQTVTLRCDPISGHDNLYWYRRVMGKEIKFLLHFVKESKQDESGMPNNRFLAERTGGTYSTLKVQPAELEDSGVYFCASSQDSRDRNEQFFGPGTRLTVL.

The chain carries TRBV28 and TRBJ2-2, with D perhaps TRBD1 (5 bases). V gave up 4 bases and J gave up 6 bases, with 15 bases separating them. The CDR3 loop spans 15 amino acids. Germline V gene lookup returns CDR1 MDHEN and CDR2 SYDVKM. This CDR3 is CASSSPGAQSGELFF. The CDR3 coding sequence is TGTGCCAGCAGTTCCCCTGGGGCTCAGTCCGGGGAGCTGTTTTTT. The full variable domain, with the rest looked up from reference TRBV28 and TRBJ2-2, is DVKVTQSSRYLVKRTGEKVFLECVQDMDHENMFWYRQDPGLGLRLIYFSYDVKMKEKGDIPEGYSVSREKKERFSLILESASTNQTSMYLCASSSPGAQSGELFFGEGSRLTVL.

On this clone: Other DNA sequences in the sample encode the same CDR3. The rearrangement links TRBV5-1 to TRBJ1-2; perhaps TRBD1 as D (5 bases). The CDR3 contains 14 residues. Looked up from germline, CDR1 is SGHRS and CDR2 is YFSETQ. Between the trimmed V and J ends, which lost 2 bases and 2 bases, there was a span of 10 bases. The CDR3 spells CASSLEGPNYGYTF. In DNA form, the CDR3 reads TGCGCCAGCAGCTTAGAGGGACCCAACTATGGCTACACCTTC.

The chain carries TRBV29-1 and TRBJ2-7; possible D gene TRBD2, 6 bases. The CDR3 contains 14 residues. Per the germline V gene, CDR1 is SQVTM and CDR2 is ANQGSEA. The ends were cut back, 6 bases at V and 3 bases at J, with 18 bases in the middle. In nucleotides, the CDR3 is TGCAGCGTCGGTGTTCGGCAGGGAGGCTACGAGCAGTACTTC. This sequence encodes CSVGVRQGGYEQYF.

This clone showed up just a few times. V gene TRBV12-1 combines with J gene TRBJ1-4. TRBV12-1 is annotated as a pseudogene. The CDR3 loop spans 14 amino acids. CDR3 protein: CASSSGDIHEKLFF. The CDR3 DNA follows: TGTGCCAGCAGCTCAGGAGACATTCATGAAAAACTGTTTTTT.

The chain links TRBV19 to TRBJ1-1; D is ambiguous. From germline, CDR1 is LNHDA and CDR2 SQIVND (reference sequence). Trimming removed 5 bases from V and 1 base from J, with 11 bases in between. The CDR3 runs 14 residues. The chain's CDR3 is CASSLRQKNTEAFF. DNA of the CDR3: TGTGCCAGTAGTTTAAGGCAGAAGAACACTGAAGCTTTCTTT.

The CDR3 DNA follows: TGTGCCAGCAGCCTGTTAGGGGTGGGGAGTGGGGCAGATACGCAGTATTTT. Amino acid sequence: CASSLLGVGSGADTQYF. The chain combines TRBV11-1 with TRBJ2-3; D could derive from TRBD1 or TRBD2 (5 bases each). Trimming removed 5 bases from V and 4 bases from J, with 22 bases in between. The CDR3 loop spans 17 amino acids. CDR1 and CDR2 (germline): SGHAT, FQDESV (reference sequence).

The chain employs TRBV14 and TRBJ2-5, with D unclear. The CDR3 covers 17 residues. V was pared by 4 bases and J by 5 bases, with 23 bases between. Germline assignment: CDR1 SGHDN and CDR2 FVKESK. This CDR3 reads CASSPDRGWNVGETQYF. CDR3 nucleotides: TGTGCCAGCAGCCCGGACCGAGGATGGAACGTAGGGGAGACCCAGTACTTC.

The V call is TRBV28, the J call TRBJ1-2; D gene uncertain. The CDR3 is 14 residues long. V was shortened by 1 base and J by 2 bases, with 8 bases between the two germline ends. The germline CDR1 and CDR2 sequences are MDHEN and SYDVKM. The DNA of the CDR3 is TGTGCCAGCAGTTTATCGCCCGAAAACTATGGCTACACCTTC. Amino acids: CASSLSPENYGYTF.

The rearrangement joins TRBV7-6 to TRBJ2-1, with a weak D call TRBD2 (5 bases). This CDR3 has 15 amino acids. V lost 5 bases to trimming and J lost 9 bases, with 20 bases between them. Germline V gene sequence: CDR1 SGHVS, CDR2 FNYEAQ. The CDR3 DNA reads as TGTGCCAGCAGCCCCGAAGGGAGAGCACTCGGTGAGCAGTTCTTC. This sequence encodes CASSPEGRALGEQFF.

The V call is TRBV10-2, the J call TRBJ2-3, with 8 bases fitting TRBD2. Per germline, CDR1 WSHSY and CDR2 SAAADI. CDR3 length: 14 amino acids. With V trimmed by 5 bases and J by 2 bases, 3 bases remained unmatched. The CDR3 spells CASSTSGFTDTQYF. The DNA for the CDR3 is TGCGCCAGCAGTACTAGCGGCTTCACAGATACGCAGTATTTT.

This clone turned up a few times. V gene TRBV6-7 combines with J gene TRBJ2-1; tentatively, D is TRBD2 (6 bases). TRBV6-7 is an open reading frame whose function is uncertain. The CDR3 runs 16 residues. The ends were cut back, 5 bases at V and 9 bases at J, with 23 bases in the middle. CDR3 sequence: CASSEAIDRFGGEQFF. For the CDR3, the DNA is TGTGCCAGCAGTGAAGCGATCGACCGCTTCGGGGGTGAGCAGTTCTTC.

The J gene is TRBJ2-7, the V gene TRBV6-8, with 8 bases identical to TRBD1. The germline V gene has CDR1 MNHGY and CDR2 SAAAGT. The J segment lost 7 bases and the V segment lost 2 bases, leaving 7 bases of the junction unmatched. The CDR3 is made up of 14 amino acids. CDR3 nucleotides: TGTGCCAGCAGTTACGTACAGGGGGTCAGGGAGCAGTACTTC. Encoded protein: CASSYVQGVREQYF.

In its sample, this clone ranks as medium-sized. The genes are TRBV6-8 and TRBJ2-1; 11 bases are a match to TRBD2. The V segment lost 8 bases and the J segment 7 bases; nucleotides outside the gene matches: 10. Germline loops: CDR1 MNHGY, CDR2 SAAAGT. The CDR3 runs to 15 residues. The CDR3 DNA follows: TGTGCCAGCGGATTAGCGGGAGGGCCGGGAAATGAGCAGTTCTTC. Protein product: CASGLAGGPGNEQFF.

This clone was seen a few times. The chain couples TRBV6-8 to TRBJ2-5, with a tentative D call TRBD2 (5 bases). The V end lost 3 bases, the J end lost 2 bases, and 16 bases lay between the germline ends. This CDR3 region has 16 residues. The germline CDR1 and CDR2 sequences are MNHGY and SAAAGT. CDR3 in amino acids: CASSYSQRADQETQYF. DNA for the CDR3: TGTGCCAGCAGTTATAGCCAGCGAGCGGATCAAGAGACCCAGTACTTC.

This clone was seen a few times. The chain joins TRBV28 to TRBJ2-7, with 7 nucleotides matching TRBD2. This CDR3 is built from 16 residues. Germline V gene lookup returns CDR1 MDHEN and CDR2 SYDVKM. Trimming took 3 bases from V and 0 from J; bases not matched to a gene: 8. The CDR3 DNA reads as TGTGCCAGCAGTTTTTTGGGGGGGTACTACTCCTACGAGCAGTACTTC. This gives the protein CASSFLGGYYSYEQYF.

The rearrangement joins TRBV23-1 to TRBJ1-4; the D gene is possibly TRBD1 (5 bases). TRBV23-1 is an ORF for which the function is uncertain. The CDR3 extends over 18 amino acids. Trimming shortened V by 6 bases and J by 4 bases, and 24 bases separated the two germline ends. The CDR3 DNA reads TGCGCCAGCAGCCACATACTTACCCGGGACGGAGATAATGAAAAACTGTTTTTT. It codes for CASSHILTRDGDNEKLFF.

This clone has just a few counts. The V and J genes are TRBV6-8 and TRBJ2-7; tentative D call: TRBD1 (5 bases). CDR3 size: 15 residues. V was trimmed by 2 bases and J by 1 base, leaving 12 bases between them. Germline V gene sequence: CDR1 MNHGY, CDR2 SAAAGT. The CDR3 sequence: CASSYGAKGSYEQYF. The CDR3 DNA reads TGTGCCAGCAGTTACGGCGCTAAGGGGTCCTACGAGCAGTACTTC.

The chain is built from TRBV18 and TRBJ2-1, with D perhaps matching TRBD2 (5 bases). CDR3 length: 15 residues. Germline CDR1 and CDR2: KGHSH and LQKENI. The germline V and J ends were trimmed by 2 bases and 7 bases, with 15 bases remaining between them. CDR3 coding DNA: TGTGCCAGCTCACCAGACGTTAACGGGAAAAATGAGCAGTTCTTC. This encodes CASSPDVNGKNEQFF.

The chain is built from TRBV28 and TRBJ2-6; 9 bases align to TRBD1. This CDR3 is built from 18 residues. Germline V lookup: CDR1 MDHEN, CDR2 SYDVKM. The junction had 10 bases not matched to a gene; V was cut back by 5 bases and J by 2 bases. The CDR3 sequence: CASSEMDRGSAGANVLTF. CDR3 coding DNA: TGTGCCAGCAGTGAGATGGACAGGGGATCGGCTGGGGCCAACGTCCTGACTTTC.

The chain carries TRBV6-8 and TRBJ1-2; D unclear. The V gene lost 6 bases and the J gene lost 8 bases, with 19 bases spanning the gap. The germline gives CDR1 MNHGY, CDR2 SAAAGT. This CDR3 contains 14 residues. The CDR3 sequence: CASSRSNARGGYTF. Written as DNA, the CDR3 is TGTGCCAGCAGCCGAAGCAACGCCCGCGGAGGCTACACCTTC.

The chain links TRBV25-1 to TRBJ2-5; 9 nucleotides line up with TRBD1. The length of the CDR3 is 15 residues. Trimming took 5 bases from V and 1 from J; bases not matched to a gene: 5. The V gene's germline CDR1 is MGHDK and CDR2 SYGVNS. Written as DNA, the CDR3 is TGTGCCAGCAGTTACGACAGGGGGACCCAAGAGACCCAGTACTTC. This encodes CASSYDRGTQETQYF. The complete variable domain, with remaining parts taken from reference TRBV25-1 and TRBJ2-5, reads EADIYQTPRYLVIGTGKKITLECSQTMGHDKMYWYQQDPGMELHLIHYSYGVNSTEKGDLSSESTVSRIRTEHFPLTLESARPSHTSQYLCASSYDRGTQETQYFGPGTRLLVL.

This clone was found once. The CDR3 loop reads CASSDVGRSNEKLFF. CDR3 bases: TGCGCCAGCAGTGACGTGGGACGGAGTAATGAAAAACTGTTTTTT. V usage is TRBV10-2 and J usage is TRBJ1-4; D might be TRBD1 (5 bases). There are 15 residues in the CDR3. Germline CDR1 is WSHSY and CDR2 is SAAADI. V lost 3 bases, J lost 4 bases, and 12 bases lay in between.

The rearrangement uses TRBV6-8 and TRBJ2-7; 10 nucleotides agree with TRBD1. The CDR3 covers 16 residues. With 2 bases clipped from V and 1 base from J, the junction kept 5 bases outside the gene matches. Germline V gives CDR1 MNHGY, CDR2 SAAAGT. The CDR3 sequence: CASSYRTGGLSYEQYF. For the CDR3, the DNA is TGTGCCAGCAGTTACCGGACAGGGGGATTATCCTACGAGCAGTACTTC.

In this sample, this clone turned up a few times. This chain joins TRBV12-5 and TRBJ2-5; 8 bases align to TRBD2. V lost 4 bases, J lost 5 bases, and 6 bases stayed unmatched. This CDR3 spans 14 amino acids. Per germline, CDR1 LGHNT and CDR2 FRNRAP. CDR3 DNA sequence: TGTGCTAGTGGTTCGAGCGGGAGAACCGAGACCCAGTACTTC. It yields the protein CASGSSGRTETQYF. Drawing the rest from reference TRBV12-5 and TRBJ2-5, the complete variable domain is DARVTQTPRHKVTEMGQEVTMRCQPILGHNTVFWYRQTMMQGLELLAYFRNRAPLDDSGMPKDRFSAEMPDATLATLKIQPSEPRDSAVYFCASGSSGRTETQYFGPGTRLLVL.